A selection of T cell receptor beta chains follows, all from one sample in a study of OX40 agonist ivuxolimab in advanced cancers. The method was immunoSEQ multiplex PCR; TCRdb's version includes in-frame clones alone and lacks a portion of them. The table includes roughly 45,000 clones, approximately 86% detected once. Here the sequenced sample was CD4+ or CD8+ T cells sorted from blood, taken in a trial of the OX40 agonist ivuxolimab. The receptors originated from an adult with an advanced solid tumor such as melanoma, head and neck, liver or kidney cancer. Each CDR3 is given with its conserved first and last residue. The order of the fields is CDR3 DNA, CDR3 protein, J gene, clone size, D gene, V gene. The D gene is left open where the match is weak. Clone size is shown for a subset of rows, as once, few, many or a class of expanded clone.

CDR3 DNA: TGTGCCAGCAGCCCGGGACAGGGGGAGCGGGGCTACACCTTC; CDR3 protein: CASSPGQGERGYTF; J gene: TRBJ1-2; clone size: -; D gene: TRBD1; V gene: TRBV5-4
CDR3 DNA: TGCGCCAGCAGCTGGGAGCCTGGGGCCAACGTCCTGACTTTC; CDR3 protein: CASSWEPGANVLTF; J gene: TRBJ2-6; clone size: -; D gene: -; V gene: TRBV5-1
CDR3 DNA: TGCGCCAGCAGCTTGGTGACTAGCGGGGGCCACGAGCAGTACTTC; CDR3 protein: CASSLVTSGGHEQYF; J gene: TRBJ2-7; clone size: few; D gene: TRBD2; V gene: TRBV5-1
CDR3 DNA: TGTGCCAGCAGCCGAGGGACTAGCGGCACCGGGGAGCTGTTTTTT; CDR3 protein: CASSRGTSGTGELFF; J gene: TRBJ2-2; clone size: -; D gene: TRBD2; V gene: TRBV7-8
CDR3 DNA: TGTGCCAGCAGCCAAGATGCCAGGGTCTATGGCTACACCTTC; CDR3 protein: CASSQDARVYGYTF; J gene: TRBJ1-2; clone size: -; D gene: -; V gene: TRBV14
CDR3 DNA: TGTGCCAGCAGCTTAGCCCCGCTAGCGAGGGAGACCCAGTACTTC; CDR3 protein: CASSLAPLARETQYF; J gene: TRBJ2-5; clone size: -; D gene: -; V gene: TRBV7-9
CDR3 DNA: TGTGCCAGCAGCCCCCAGGGGGCGGTGGGAAACACCATATATTTT; CDR3 protein: CASSPQGAVGNTIYF; J gene: TRBJ1-3; clone size: -; D gene: TRBD1; V gene: TRBV11-2
CDR3 DNA: TGTGCCAGCAGTTACGATTTTGGCAGCGACACTGAAGCTTTCTTT; CDR3 protein: CASSYDFGSDTEAFF; J gene: TRBJ1-1; clone size: once; D gene: -; V gene: TRBV6-5
CDR3 DNA: TGTGCCAGCAGTCCTCATAGCAATCAGCCCCAGCATTTT; CDR3 protein: CASSPHSNQPQHF; J gene: TRBJ1-5; clone size: -; D gene: -; V gene: TRBV5-5
CDR3 DNA: TGTGCCAGCAGCGCTGGACAGGGGTCGGGTCAGCCCCAGCATTTT; CDR3 protein: CASSAGQGSGQPQHF; J gene: TRBJ1-5; clone size: -; D gene: TRBD1; V gene: TRBV11-2
CDR3 DNA: TGTGCCAGTAGTAGGACGGGACAGGGTCATGAGCAGTTCTTC; CDR3 protein: CASSRTGQGHEQFF; J gene: TRBJ2-1; clone size: -; D gene: TRBD1; V gene: TRBV19
CDR3 DNA: TGTGCCAGCAGTGACCAGGGACGGAATAATTCACCCCTCCACTTT; CDR3 protein: CASSDQGRNNSPLHF; J gene: TRBJ1-6; clone size: few; D gene: -; V gene: TRBV2
CDR3 DNA: TGTGCCAGCAGTCTCCAGGGGGCGTTTAACACTGAAGCTTTCTTT; CDR3 protein: CASSLQGAFNTEAFF; J gene: TRBJ1-1; clone size: -; D gene: TRBD1; V gene: TRBV6-5
CDR3 DNA: TGTGCCAGTAGGGGGTCGGACAGCCTCTTTAATGAAAAACTGTTTTTT; CDR3 protein: CASRGSDSLFNEKLFF; J gene: TRBJ1-4; clone size: -; D gene: -; V gene: TRBV19
CDR3 DNA: TGTGCCAGTAGTTGGAGTAGTACAGATACGCAGTATTTT; CDR3 protein: CASSWSSTDTQYF; J gene: TRBJ2-3; clone size: -; D gene: -; V gene: TRBV19
CDR3 DNA: TGCGCCAGCAGCCCCCGTCTGTCGGCGTATAAAAGCTCCTACAATGAGCAGTTCTTC; CDR3 protein: CASSPRLSAYKSSYNEQFF; J gene: TRBJ2-1; clone size: once; D gene: -; V gene: TRBV5-1
CDR3 DNA: TGTGCCAGCAGTTTAGGGGTTTGGAACTATGGCTACACCTTC; CDR3 protein: CASSLGVWNYGYTF; J gene: TRBJ1-2; clone size: -; D gene: -; V gene: TRBV28
CDR3 DNA: TGTGCTAGTGGCCAGGGACAGGGGGTCTCGGAAGCTTTCTTT; CDR3 protein: CASGQGQGVSEAFF; J gene: TRBJ1-1; clone size: once; D gene: TRBD1; V gene: TRBV12-5
CDR3 DNA: TGTGCCAGCAGCCTCTACTATAATTCACCCCTCCACTTT; CDR3 protein: CASSLYYNSPLHF; J gene: TRBJ1-6; clone size: -; D gene: -; V gene: TRBV7-9
CDR3 DNA: TGCAGCGTTGAACAGGAGACCCAGTACTTC; CDR3 protein: CSVEQETQYF; J gene: TRBJ2-5; clone size: -; D gene: -; V gene: TRBV29-1
CDR3 DNA: TGTGCCAGCAGCTTTAGTCTTGATATCGGGGAGCTGTTTTTT; CDR3 protein: CASSFSLDIGELFF; J gene: TRBJ2-2; clone size: once; D gene: -; V gene: TRBV5-4
CDR3 DNA: TGTGCCAGCAGCTTCTTTCCGGGACAGGGAAGCAATGAGCAGTTCTTC; CDR3 protein: CASSFFPGQGSNEQFF; J gene: TRBJ2-1; clone size: once; D gene: TRBD1; V gene: TRBV7-2
CDR3 DNA: TGTGCCAGCAGCCGCGAGGGCTACGAGCAGTACTTC; CDR3 protein: CASSREGYEQYF; J gene: TRBJ2-7; clone size: -; D gene: -; V gene: TRBV7-9
CDR3 DNA: TGCAGCGTTGACGGGGGAATAACCCCAGATACGCAGTATTTT; CDR3 protein: CSVDGGITPDTQYF; J gene: TRBJ2-3; clone size: -; D gene: -; V gene: TRBV29-1
CDR3 DNA: TGTGCCAGCAGCTCAGGGGTCCTCCCCGGAGATACGCAGTATTTT; CDR3 protein: CASSSGVLPGDTQYF; J gene: TRBJ2-3; clone size: once; D gene: -; V gene: TRBV6-5
CDR3 DNA: TGCAGCGTACCGGGACAGGGCCACAATGAGCAGTTCTTC; CDR3 protein: CSVPGQGHNEQFF; J gene: TRBJ2-1; clone size: -; D gene: TRBD1; V gene: TRBV29-1
CDR3 DNA: TGCGCCAGCAGAGGGGCCCCAGCGGACTACGAGCAGTACTTC; CDR3 protein: CASRGAPADYEQYF; J gene: TRBJ2-7; clone size: -; D gene: -; V gene: TRBV5-1
CDR3 DNA: TGCGCCAGCTTTCCGGTCGGGACTAGCTCCTACAATGAGCAGTTCTTC; CDR3 protein: CASFPVGTSSYNEQFF; J gene: TRBJ2-1; clone size: -; D gene: TRBD2; V gene: TRBV4-1
CDR3 DNA: TGTGCCAGCAGTAAAAGACAGATGAACACTGAAGCTTTCTTT; CDR3 protein: CASSKRQMNTEAFF; J gene: TRBJ1-1; clone size: -; D gene: -; V gene: TRBV6-1
CDR3 DNA: TGTGCCAGCAGTTTTAGGGAAACGAACACCATATATTTT; CDR3 protein: CASSFRETNTIYF; J gene: TRBJ1-3; clone size: -; D gene: -; V gene: TRBV6-5
CDR3 DNA: TGCGCCAGCAGCCCTGCCGGACTAGCGGGGGGGGTTGAGCAGTTCTTC; CDR3 protein: CASSPAGLAGGVEQFF; J gene: TRBJ2-1; clone size: -; D gene: TRBD2; V gene: TRBV5-1
CDR3 DNA: TGTGCCAGCAGGCTTACTAGCGGAAGCTCCTACGAGCAGTACTTC; CDR3 protein: CASRLTSGSSYEQYF; J gene: TRBJ2-7; clone size: -; D gene: TRBD2; V gene: TRBV6-5
CDR3 DNA: TGTGCCAGCAGCCCGGACAGGGGGAAGTCACCCCTCCACTTT; CDR3 protein: CASSPDRGKSPLHF; J gene: TRBJ1-6; clone size: -; D gene: TRBD1; V gene: TRBV6-5
CDR3 DNA: TGCAGCGTTGTAAGGGGAGGGACTGAAGCTTTCTTT; CDR3 protein: CSVVRGGTEAFF; J gene: TRBJ1-1; clone size: -; D gene: -; V gene: TRBV29-1
CDR3 DNA: TGTGCCACCTCAACAGTGAACACTGAAGCTTTCTTT; CDR3 protein: CATSTVNTEAFF; J gene: TRBJ1-1; clone size: -; D gene: -; V gene: TRBV2
CDR3 DNA: TGCGCCAGCAGCCAACGGTTCTCTAGCGGGGGGGCCATTCAAGAGACCCAGTACTTC; CDR3 protein: CASSQRFSSGGAIQETQYF; J gene: TRBJ2-5; clone size: -; D gene: TRBD2; V gene: TRBV4-1
CDR3 DNA: TGTGCCAGCAGCCAAGATGCCGGTTCTGGGGCCAACGTCCTGACTTTC; CDR3 protein: CASSQDAGSGANVLTF; J gene: TRBJ2-6; clone size: -; D gene: -; V gene: TRBV4-2
CDR3 DNA: TGTGCGAGTAGAGCCGGGGATGTACCTACTAGCGGGAGGGGGGGCCGAGAGACCCAGTACTTC; CDR3 protein: CASRAGDVPTSGRGGRETQYF; J gene: TRBJ2-5; clone size: once; D gene: TRBD2; V gene: TRBV19
CDR3 DNA: TGCGCCAGCAGCCAAGAGAGTAGTGGGCTCAGCACAGATACGCAGTATTTT; CDR3 protein: CASSQESSGLSTDTQYF; J gene: TRBJ2-3; clone size: -; D gene: -; V gene: TRBV4-3
CDR3 DNA: TGCAGCGTTGCGGGGGCCGGAAACACCATATATTTT; CDR3 protein: CSVAGAGNTIYF; J gene: TRBJ1-3; clone size: -; D gene: -; V gene: TRBV29-1
CDR3 DNA: TGTGCCAGCAGCTTAAATGGCAGGGACACAGATACGCAGTATTTT; CDR3 protein: CASSLNGRDTDTQYF; J gene: TRBJ2-3; clone size: -; D gene: -; V gene: TRBV7-3
CDR3 DNA: TGTGCCAGCAGTTTTGCGCGGGGGCGGACAGATACGCAGTATTTT; CDR3 protein: CASSFARGRTDTQYF; J gene: TRBJ2-3; clone size: -; D gene: -; V gene: TRBV27
CDR3 DNA: TGTGCCAGCAGCTCGTGGGCAAATAGGGTGGAAGCTTTCTTT; CDR3 protein: CASSSWANRVEAFF; J gene: TRBJ1-1; clone size: -; D gene: -; V gene: TRBV5-5
CDR3 DNA: TGTGCCAGCAGTTTATGGACTAGCGGGAGTCGGGGGGGCTACAATGAGCAGTTCTTC; CDR3 protein: CASSLWTSGSRGGYNEQFF; J gene: TRBJ2-1; clone size: -; D gene: TRBD2; V gene: TRBV27
CDR3 DNA: TGTGCCAGCAGCTTAGGGGCTCTCTTGGCCTCCTACGAGCAGTACTTC; CDR3 protein: CASSLGALLASYEQYF; J gene: TRBJ2-7; clone size: -; D gene: -; V gene: TRBV11-2
CDR3 DNA: TGTGCCAGCAGTGATTTCAGGGTCTCAGATACGCAGTATTTT; CDR3 protein: CASSDFRVSDTQYF; J gene: TRBJ2-3; clone size: -; D gene: -; V gene: TRBV25-1
CDR3 DNA: TGCAGCGTGGGGAGCGGGAGAGACATAGATACGCAGTATTTT; CDR3 protein: CSVGSGRDIDTQYF; J gene: TRBJ2-3; clone size: -; D gene: TRBD2; V gene: TRBV29-1
CDR3 DNA: TGTGCCAGCAGCCTTAAGACCCTCCCGGGGAACATTCAGTACTTC; CDR3 protein: CASSLKTLPGNIQYF; J gene: TRBJ2-4; clone size: -; D gene: -; V gene: TRBV7-2
CDR3 DNA: TGTGCCAGCAGCCCTCAGACTAGCGGGGGGATTTACGAGCAGTACTTC; CDR3 protein: CASSPQTSGGIYEQYF; J gene: TRBJ2-7; clone size: -; D gene: TRBD2; V gene: TRBV7-2